This TCR beta chain was sequenced during a study of regulatory T cells in long-lasting Graves disease. As for the study in general: To qualify as persistent, Graves' disease required over 5 years of antithyroid drugs with positive TSH receptor antibodies. Study observations and caveats: Accuracy may have been reduced by the small sample size. The researchers studied only peripheral blood, not thyroid tissue.

CDR1 is SQVTM, CDR2 ANQGSEA, per germline. The CDR3 consists of 13 residues. Time point here: persistent/refractory GD, antithyroid drugs over 5 years with positive TRAb. From PBMCs, RNA was extracted and then used to make the TCR library. Sequencing libraries for TCR beta were prepared with iRepertoire HTBI primers and Arm-PCR of CDR3 regions. MiXCR was run by TCRdb on the multiplex PCR reads, yielding one entry per CDR3 protein. In the table there are 650,000 to 700,000 distinct CDR3 sequences, around 30% of which are singletons. As regards this clonotype: Its antigen is still unknown.

The chain has TRBV29-1 and TRBJ1-1, with D maybe TRBD1 (5 bases). The clonotype comes from a female donor with Graves disease. Material: peripheral blood mononuclear cells (PBMCs), obtained when the disease was refractory, from a patient treated with antithyroid drugs. The CDR3: CSAQVDMNTEAFF. The CDR3 region has the DNA TGCAGTGCACAGGTGGACATGAACACTGAAGCTTTCTTT.